These 21 T cell receptor beta chains share one sample of origin, sequenced in a study of blood T cells in healthy people across ages. Combining a sample-barcoded 5' primer with a J-beta primer mix, a second PCR ran for roughly 6 to 11 cycles. TCRdb called the 5' RACE reads again in MiXCR, with one record for every CDR3 protein. The profile shows roughly 930,000 distinct CDR3 sequences, under 50% of them singletons. The sequenced sample consisted of blood. The source of these receptors is a man in his thirties or forties in good health.

The rearrangement links TRBV29-1 to TRBJ2-3, with a possible D match to TRBD1 (6 bases). Trimming removed 4 bases at V and 3 bases at J, with 14 bases between. Germline CDR1 and CDR2: SQVTM and ANQGSEA. This CDR3 has 14 residues. CDR3 region: CSVGVGQSTDTQYF. CDR3 coding DNA: TGCAGCGTTGGAGTAGGACAGTCGACAGATACGCAGTATTTT.

V is TRBV6-7 and J is TRBJ2-1; 7 bases fit TRBD1. TRBV6-7 is filed as an ORF, its function uncertain. This CDR3 is 14 amino acids long. The junction had 14 bases not matched to a gene; V was cut back by 9 bases and J by 9 bases. The CDR3 spells CASTLDSRGREQFF. The CDR3 DNA sequence: TGTGCCAGTACACTCGATTCTAGGGGGCGTGAGCAGTTCTTC.

This clonotype was observed a few times. V usage is TRBV7-2 and J usage is TRBJ1-6, with 9 bases identical to TRBD1. Trimming cost V 3 bases and J 6 bases; bases outside gene matches: 12. The CDR3 length is 18 residues. The germline CDR1 and CDR2 sequences are SGHTA and FQGNSA. This chain's CDR3 is CASSFRTGVGIGNSPLHF. CDR3 nucleotide sequence: TGTGCCAGCAGCTTCCGGACAGGGGTGGGGATTGGTAATTCACCCCTCCACTTT.

This clonotype was detected once. A much larger clone sits a single nucleotide away, making a read error possible. The rearrangement joins TRBV10-3 to TRBJ2-3; D ambiguous. The V end lost 5 bases, the J end lost 3 bases, and 18 bases lay between the germline ends. The length of the CDR3 is 16 residues. Germline V gene sequence: CDR1 ENHRY, CDR2 SYGVKD. DNA of the CDR3: TGTGCCATCAGTTCCCTCCAGGAGACCCCTACAGATACGCAGTATTTT. This translates into CAISSLQETPTDTQYF.

This rearrangement joins TRBV6-1 to TRBJ2-1; 9 bases fit TRBD1. The ends lost 3 bases at V and 8 bases at J; junction bases unmatched: 8. CDR3 length: 15 amino acids. Germline assignment: CDR1 MNHNS and CDR2 SASEGT. CDR3 coding DNA: TGTGCCAGCAGTGAGATGGGACAGGGATCCCATGAGCAGTTCTTC. Protein product: CASSEMGQGSHEQFF.

There are many counts of this clonotype. The chain combines TRBV20-1 with TRBJ2-1, with D perhaps TRBD1 or TRBD2 (6 bases each). The V end was cut by 2 bases, the J end by 4 bases, with 15 bases between. The germline V gene encodes CDR1 DFQATT and CDR2 SNEGSKA (reference sequence). This CDR3 is 15 amino acids long. CDR3 sequence (DNA): TGCAGTGCTAGAATGGGGGCTAGCGAGTACAATGAGCAGTTCTTC. Its protein product is CSARMGASEYNEQFF.

This clonotype was detected only once. Mismatch with germline at one junction end may stem from a read error. V and J are TRBV6-1 and TRBJ2-7, with 7 bases matching TRBD2. The CDR3 covers 14 residues. Per the germline V gene, CDR1 is MNHNS and CDR2 is SASEGT. The CDR3 DNA follows: TGTGCCAGCAGTGAATTTTTGTCGGCGGGGGAGCAGTACTTT. This gives the protein CASSEFLSAGEQYF.

The chain joins TRBV3-1 to TRBJ2-3; D remains ambiguous. The CDR3 is 13 amino acids. Looked up from germline, CDR1 is LGHDT and CDR2 is YNNKEL (reference sequence). V was cut by 4 bases and J by 4 bases, with 9 bases left in between. The CDR3 DNA reads as TGTGCCAGCAGCCCCCTCGGGTCAGATACGCAGTATTTT. This sequence encodes CASSPLGSDTQYF.

The rearrangement joins TRBV29-1 to TRBJ2-1, with TRBD2 as a possible D gene (5 bases). The J call may be in error: the DNA end matches TRBJ2-7 better. The CDR3 is 11 amino acids. Per the germline V gene, CDR1 is SQVTM and CDR2 is ANQGSEA. CDR3 loop: CSGGPYNEQYF. Here the CDR3 DNA reads TGCAGTGGCGGGCCCTACAATGAGCAGTACTTC.

This clonotype has a handful of counts. This chain uses TRBV6-5 with TRBJ2-3; D gene unclear. The CDR3 runs 16 residues. CDR1 and CDR2 (germline): MNHEY, SVGAGI. V lost 3 bases, J lost 1 base, and 14 bases lay in between. The CDR3 spells CASSYTDLRGTDTQYF. The CDR3 coding sequence is TGTGCCAGCAGTTATACGGACCTCCGAGGCACAGATACGCAGTATTTT.

This clonotype has a count of ten or more. The chain couples TRBV12-3 or TRBV12-4 to TRBJ2-1, with D uncertain. Trimming shortened V by 2 bases and J by 4 bases, and 9 bases separated the two germline ends. The CDR3 has 14 residues. CDR3 DNA: TGTGCCAGCAGTTTACCCGGATCGTACAATGAGCAGTTCTTC. This translates into CASSLPGSYNEQFF.

The V and J genes are TRBV10-3 and TRBJ2-3; TRBD1 is a possible D gene (5 bases). CDR3 size: 11 residues. V was clipped by 7 bases and J by 6 bases, with 8 bases between them. Germline CDR1 reads ENHRY; CDR2 reads SYGVKD. CDR3 region: CAIKGADTQYF. The CDR3 nucleotides read TGTGCCATCAAAGGGGCTGATACGCAGTATTTT.

Of note for this clonotype: This may be a read error: a much more frequent sequence differs by one nucleotide. V and J are TRBV4-2 and TRBJ2-7, with D unresolved. The CDR3 covers 15 residues. Germline V lookup: CDR1 LGHNA, CDR2 YNFKEQ. V lost 0 bases, J lost 4 bases, and 13 bases lay in between. CDR3 loop: CASSQDQVIDYEQYF. The CDR3 DNA sequence: TGTGCCAGCAGCCAAGACCAGGTTATCGATTACGAGCAGTACTTC.

In its sample, this clonotype was seen a few times. The junction departs from germline at one end; a sequencing error may be responsible. The chain combines TRBV5-1 with TRBJ2-7, with D tentatively TRBD1 (6 bases). The germline V gene encodes CDR1 SGHRS and CDR2 YFSETQ. There are 14 residues in the CDR3. CDR3 protein: CASSLRQGPYEQYF. CDR3 nucleotides: TGTGCCAGCAGCTTAAGGCAGGGGCCCTACGAGCAGTACTTC.

The chain carries TRBV20-1 and TRBJ2-7; 7 nucleotides align to TRBD2. Germline CDR1 is DFQATT and CDR2 is SNEGSKA (reference sequence). V lost 0 bases, J lost 1 base, and 6 bases stayed unmatched. CDR3 size: 15 residues. CDR3 protein: CSARDSGTISYEQYF. The CDR3, as DNA: TGCAGTGCTAGAGATTCCGGGACTATTTCCTACGAGCAGTACTTC.

There are a few counts of this clonotype. This chain uses TRBV6-6 with TRBJ2-5; 8 bases are a match to TRBD1. The CDR3 runs 13 residues. V lost 6 bases to trimming and J lost 3 bases; unmatched junction nucleotides: 3. From germline, CDR1 is MNHNY and CDR2 SVGAGI (reference sequence). The CDR3 nucleotides read TGTGCCAGCAGACCAGGGGGCGAAGAGACCCAGTACTTC. Its protein is CASRPGGEETQYF.

The chain carries TRBV7-2 and TRBJ1-5, with D unclear. This CDR3 spans 13 amino acids. V dropped 3 bases and J dropped 3 bases, with 6 bases sitting between them. CDR1 is SGHTA, CDR2 FQGNSA, per germline. The CDR3: CASSFDINQPQHF. The CDR3 DNA follows: TGTGCCAGCAGCTTCGACATCAATCAGCCCCAGCATTTT.

A few counts support this clonotype. The rearrangement links TRBV20-1 to TRBJ2-7, with TRBD2 identical over 13 bases. V shed 5 bases and J 0 bases; nucleotides not matched to a gene: 4. The germline V gene has CDR1 DFQATT and CDR2 SNEGSKA (reference sequence). The length of the CDR3 is 15 residues. CDR3 amino acids: CSAPGTSGDSYEQYF. DNA of the CDR3: TGCAGTGCTCCAGGGACTAGCGGGGACTCCTACGAGCAGTACTTC.

V usage is TRBV5-1 and J usage is TRBJ2-3; D possibly corresponds to TRBD1 (6 bases). Germline values: CDR1 SGHRS, CDR2 YFSETQ. The CDR3 is 15 residues long. The V end was cut by 3 bases, the J end by 0 bases, with 11 bases between. The CDR3 region is CASSSDSTSTDTQYF. The DNA for the CDR3 is TGCGCCAGCAGCTCGGACAGTACTAGCACAGATACGCAGTATTTT.

The chain employs TRBV30 and TRBJ2-7; 10 bases are a match to TRBD1. Germline CDR1 reads GTSNPN; CDR2 reads SVGIG (reference sequence). The junction had 13 bases not matched to a gene; V was cut back by 2 bases and J by 6 bases. The CDR3 sequence is 16 residues long. The DNA for the CDR3 is TGTGCCTGGAGTAGAACGACAGGGGGCCAGTCTAGCGAGCAGTACTTC. This gives the protein CAWSRTTGGQSSEQYF.

This clonotype was seen a few times. The CDR3 sequence: CASSLNPTEQFF. CDR3 in DNA: TGTGCCAGCAGTTTAAACCCGACAGAGCAGTTCTTC. This sequence joins TRBV27 and TRBJ2-1; D is ambiguous. Trimming left V 2 bases short and J 10 bases short, with 9 bases between. The V gene's germline CDR1 is MNHEY and CDR2 SMNVEV (reference sequence). The CDR3 has 12 amino acids.